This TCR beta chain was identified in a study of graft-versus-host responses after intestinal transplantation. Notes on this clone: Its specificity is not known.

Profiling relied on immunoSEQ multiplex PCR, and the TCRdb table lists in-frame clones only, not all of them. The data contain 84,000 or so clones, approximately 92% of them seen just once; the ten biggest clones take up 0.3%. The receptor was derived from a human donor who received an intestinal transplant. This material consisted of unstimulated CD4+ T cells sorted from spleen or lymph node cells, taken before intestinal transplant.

CDR3 DNA sequence: TGTGCCAGCTCACCGTCCATACTGTCAGGCCAAACAACTAATGAAAAACTGTTTTTT. Translated: CASSPSILSGQTTNEKLFF. The chain joins TRBV18 to TRBJ1-4; D not resolved. CDR3 length: 19 residues. V was clipped by 3 bases and J by 0 bases, with 20 bases between them. The germline CDR1 and CDR2 sequences are KGHSH and LQKENI.